This T cell receptor (beta chain) was recovered during a study of T-cell reconstitution after alpha-beta-depleted transplantation in children (TCRdb year 2016). About the full investigation: Using TCR repertoire profiling, the study followed T-cell immune reconstitution in a quantitative way in children after TCRalphabeta/CD19-depleted allogeneic hematopoietic cell transplantation. Findings and caveats that apply to the study as a whole: The apparently early recovery of alphabetaT-cell counts about two months after transplant reportedly depended on only several hundred rapidly expanded clones that came from non-depleted graft cells. Hyperexpanded clone frequencies declined over subsequent months; after one year, T-cell counts and TCRbeta diversity were mostly attributed to newly produced T cells. In some patients, high TCRbeta diversity at day 60 was attributed to recipient T cells and intrathymic progenitors that had survived conditioning.

Trimming accounts for 4 bases at V and 1 base at J, while the number of junction bases matched to no gene is 4. For CDR1 and CDR2, the germline V gene lists SGDLS and YYNGEE. Taken from cysteine to phenylalanine, the CDR3 has 14 residues. Solely the CDR3 DNA is kept, with 42 bases framed from the first base. Taken with the paper, the label for treatment or condition translates to: allogeneic hematopoietic cell transplantation with graft depleted of TCRalphabeta T cells and CD19 B cells. Transplant recipients were children who received TCRalphabeta/CD19-depleted allogeneic hematopoietic cell grafts. Libraries came from PCR. Sequencing took place on an Illumina HiSeq 2500. TCR library preparation used molecular barcoding, with unique molecular identifiers applied to normalize quantification of the TCRbeta repertoire. TCRdb took the public reads, trimmed them with fastp at Q25, ran MiXCR for clone calling and kept in-frame beta chains. Each CDR3 protein gets just one entry, which takes the most common genes and DNA from the rows behind it. The sample table holds about 74,000 distinct CDR3 sequences, of which roughly 13% were seen once. 27% of the sample belongs to the ten largest clones.

This clonotype was detected ten times or more. It has no known antigen specificity. No base quality information exists; no much larger clone differs at one position. The receptor was isolated from a male patient aged 2-9 years who had a stem cell transplant for acute lymphoblastic leukemia, so the T cells may come from the graft donor. Material: PBMCs, mostly from graft donor cells, obtained 180 days after TCRalphabeta/CD19-depleted stem cell transplant. The chain uses TRBV9 and TRBJ1-1, with 7 central nucleotides matching TRBD1. Here the CDR3 is given as CASSLGDRNTEAFF. The DNA is as follows: TGTGCCAGCAGCCTAGGGGACAGGAACACTGAAGCTTTCTTT.